These T cell receptor beta chains were read from a single sample in a study of identical twins. TCRdb analysed the 5' RACE reads with MiXCR anew, one entry per CDR3 protein. The sample includes around 1.7 million distinct CDR3 sequences, 25% to 35% of them seen just once. Sequencing was performed on cord blood. These receptors were obtained from a newborn girl in good health. CDR3s include the opening cysteine and the closing phenylalanine or tryptophan. The D gene is left open where the match is weak. Clone sizes are given selectively: once, few, many, or a class where the clone is expanded.

V,D,J,size,CDR3,DNA
TRBV5-1,.,TRBJ2-1,.,CASSLGNRITTNNEQFF,TGCGCCAGCAGCTTGGGTAACAGGATTACAACCAACAATGAGCAGTTCTTC
TRBV20-1,.,TRBJ1-1,.,CSARDPREGRRHTEAFF,TGCAGTGCTAGAGATCCGCGAGAAGGCCGGCGCCACACTGAAGCTTTCTTT
TRBV2,.,TRBJ2-3,.,CASSEGWPSTDTQYF,TGTGCCAGCAGTGAAGGCTGGCCTAGCACAGATACGCAGTATTTT
TRBV5-1,.,TRBJ1-2,.,CASSPEAGLYGYTF,TGCGCCAGCAGCCCCGAGGCAGGGCTCTATGGCTACACCTTC
TRBV7-2,TRBD2,TRBJ2-3,.,CASGSGLAVGLSTDTQYF,TGTGCCAGCGGCTCGGGACTAGCTGTGGGTCTTAGCACAGATACGCAGTATTTT
TRBV12-3/TRBV12-4,.,TRBJ2-5,.,CASSLAGVGRAEQYF,TGTGCCAGCAGTTTAGCGGGAGTCGGTCGGGCTGAGCAGTACTTC
TRBV24-1,TRBD1,TRBJ2-1,few,CATSGQANNEQFF,TGTGCCACCAGCGGACAGGCTAACAATGAGCAGTTCTTC
TRBV10-3,.,TRBJ1-2,many,CAISESDYGYTF,TGTGCCATCAGTGAGTCAGACTATGGCTACACCTTC
TRBV12-3/TRBV12-4,TRBD2,TRBJ2-2,.,CASSPRTSGRPGAGELFF,TGTGCCAGCAGCCCTAGGACTAGCGGGAGACCAGGGGCCGGGGAGCTGTTTTTT
TRBV6-5,TRBD2,TRBJ2-5,.,CASSYLSLAGFQETQYF,TGTGCCAGCAGTTACCTTTCACTAGCGGGATTCCAAGAGACCCAGTACTTC
TRBV6-4,TRBD1,TRBJ1-2,.,CASSAVGQGACGYTF,TGTGCCAGCAGTGCGGTGGGGCAGGGGGCTTGTGGCTACACCTTC
TRBV9,.,TRBJ1-2,.,CASSAEEGVYGYTF,TGTGCCAGCAGCGCAGAGGAGGGTGTCTATGGCTACACCTTC
TRBV20-1,.,TRBJ2-3,.,CSARDVGFTDTQYF,TGCAGTGCTAGAGATGTAGGGTTCACAGATACGCAGTATTTT
TRBV10-3,TRBD2,TRBJ2-7,.,CAISVGGAYNEQYF,TGTGCCATCAGTGTCGGGGGGGCCTACAATGAGCAGTACTTC
TRBV20-1,TRBD2,TRBJ2-3,few,CSISSGRGSTDTQYF,TGCAGTATCTCTAGCGGGAGAGGCAGCACAGATACGCAGTATTTT
TRBV10-2,TRBD2,TRBJ2-7,few,CASRGLAHHEQYF,TGCGCCAGCAGGGGACTAGCGCATCACGAGCAGTACTTC
TRBV28,.,TRBJ2-6,few,CASTLRGANVLTF,TGTGCCAGCACCCTTAGGGGGGCCAACGTCCTGACTTTC
TRBV20-1,.,TRBJ2-7,few,CSADRTSYEQYF,TGCAGTGCAGACAGGACCTCTTACGAGCAGTACTTC
TRBV6-5,.,TRBJ2-7,few,CASSYSHGSEQYF,TGTGCCAGCAGTTACTCGCACGGGAGCGAGCAGTACTTC
TRBV20-1,.,TRBJ1-2,many,CSARNPGTPYGYTF,TGCAGTGCTAGAAACCCCGGGACGCCTTATGGCTACACCTTC
TRBV2,.,TRBJ1-5,.,CASSRDGETHF,TGTGCCAGCAGTCGGGACGGCGAAACGCATTTT
TRBV2,TRBD2,TRBJ2-7,.,CASSVGTISEQYF,TGTGCCAGCAGTGTGGGGACTATTAGTGAGCAGTACTTC
TRBV12-5,.,TRBJ2-7,.,CASGIYNEQYF,TGTGCTAGTGGTATCTACAATGAGCAGTACTTC
TRBV6-2/TRBV6-3,.,TRBJ2-3,many,CASTSGDTQYF,TGTGCCAGCACCTCAGGAGATACGCAGTATTTT
TRBV6-5,.,TRBJ2-2,.,CASGRGSNTGELFF,TGTGCCAGCGGACGGGGGTCGAACACCGGGGAGCTGTTTTTT
TRBV20-1,.,TRBJ1-1,few,CSARPRRQSNTEAFF,TGCAGTGCTAGACCTAGACGGCAGTCGAACACTGAAGCTTTCTTT
TRBV12-3/TRBV12-4,TRBD2,TRBJ2-1,many,CASRTATSDSSYNEQFF,TGTGCCAGCCGGACCGCGACTAGCGACAGCTCCTACAATGAGCAGTTCTTC
TRBV11-1,.,TRBJ2-7,few,CASSLNQVYEQYF,TGTGCCAGCAGCTTGAACCAGGTCTACGAGCAGTACTTC
TRBV5-1,TRBD1,TRBJ1-1,few,CAGRQGEDTEAFF,TGCGCCGGCCGACAGGGGGAGGACACTGAAGCTTTCTTT
TRBV20-1,.,TRBJ2-5,.,CSASRTNVETQYF,TGCAGTGCTAGTCGTACAAACGTAGAGACCCAGTACTTC
TRBV6-1,TRBD2,TRBJ2-3,.,CASKSVAGAKDTQYF,TGTGCCAGCAAATCCGTAGCGGGGGCCAAAGATACGCAGTATTTT
TRBV2,.,TRBJ2-1,many,CASSERESQFF,TGTGCCAGCAGTGAAAGGGAGTCGCAGTTCTTC
TRBV20-1,.,TRBJ2-1,few,CSASPGILNEQFF,TGCAGTGCTAGTCCGGGCATATTAAATGAGCAGTTCTTC
TRBV7-2,TRBD2,TRBJ2-1,.,CPSSLAPGTSGRNEQFF,TGTCCCAGCAGCTTAGCGCCCGGGACTAGCGGGAGAAATGAGCAGTTCTTC
TRBV29-1,.,TRBJ1-3,.,CSVGQSSGNTIYF,TGCAGCGTAGGACAGAGCTCTGGAAACACCATATATTTT
TRBV7-9,.,TRBJ2-5,.,CASSLRSVFVPSRETQYF,TGTGCCAGCAGCTTAAGGTCAGTCTTCGTTCCCAGCCGAGAGACCCAGTACTTC
TRBV29-1,TRBD1,TRBJ1-2,many,CSARTGGDGYTF,TGCAGCGCCAGGACAGGGGGCGATGGCTACACCTTC
TRBV2,TRBD2,TRBJ2-5,few,CASSPLAGVPQETQYF,TGTGCCAGCAGTCCTCTAGCGGGGGTTCCCCAAGAGACCCAGTACTTC
TRBV11-2,TRBD2,TRBJ2-3,.,CASSEGRLAGLSTDTQYF,TGTGCCAGCAGCGAGGGCAGACTAGCGGGGTTGAGCACAGATACGCAGTATTTT
TRBV5-6,.,TRBJ1-5,few,CASSLGGRQPQHF,TGTGCCAGCAGCTTAGGGGGTCGTCAGCCCCAGCATTTT
TRBV10-3,TRBD2,TRBJ2-3,.,CAISESTASGSKTDTQYF,TGTGCCATCAGTGAGTCGACGGCTAGCGGGAGTAAGACAGATACGCAGTATTTT
TRBV7-9,.,TRBJ1-2,.,CASSLVGRQGYTF,TGTGCCAGCAGCTTAGTGGGACGACAGGGCTACACCTTC
TRBV4-1,.,TRBJ2-7,few,CASSQPGQNSYEQYF,TGCGCCAGCAGCCAACCGGGACAAAACTCCTACGAGCAGTACTTC
TRBV4-2,.,TRBJ2-1,.,CASSQVSADTYNEQFF,TGTGCCAGCAGCCAAGTATCAGCGGATACCTACAATGAGCAGTTCTTC
TRBV18,.,TRBJ2-3,once,CACSSTDTQYF,TGTGCCTGCTCCTCCACAGATACGCAGTATTTT
TRBV7-2,TRBD2,TRBJ2-5,once,CASSLDIAGGPETQYF,TGTGCCAGCAGCTTAGATATAGCGGGGGGGCCAGAGACCCAGTACTTC